The T cell receptor (beta chain) under discussion was sequenced for a study of tumor-infiltrating lymphocytes in glioblastoma multiforme. Study results and caveats: The TCR and somatic mutation analysis included just one glioblastoma patient. Functional subtype sorting of these T cells was not performed.

V was clipped by 4 bases and J by 3 bases, with 13 bases between them. This CDR3 spans 15 amino acids. The V gene's germline CDR1 is SGHAT and CDR2 FQNNGV. On this clonotype itself: As yet, its antigen is unknown.

Three nested ARM-PCR rounds with V-beta and C-beta primers built TCRB libraries. TCRB cDNA was made from approximately 0.5 ug total RNA. No unique molecular identifiers were described for these TCRB libraries. TCRdb re-called the multiplex PCR reads through MiXCR, storing one row per CDR3 protein. The sample includes about 13,000 distinct CDR3 sequences, 60% to 75% seen only once; the top ten take 25% to 40%. This receptor was obtained from a male donor with glioblastoma. The genes are TRBV11-2 and TRBJ2-1, with a tentative D call TRBD2 (6 bases). What was sequenced was brain tumor tissue. In nucleotides, the CDR3 is TGTGCCAGCAGCTGGGACGGGACTGTCTACAATGAGCAGTTCTTC. Residues: CASSWDGTVYNEQFF.